This TCR beta chain was identified in a study of monozygotic twins with cystic fibrosis. Study in general: Roughly 2.8 micrograms of fragmented DNA underwent around 14 PCR cycles for library preparation.

Clones were sequenced by immunoSEQ multiplex PCR, and TCRdb holds only the in-frame ones, with some missing. The data contain approximately 21,000 clones, around nine tenths of them singletons. This clone was picked up one time. Antigen specificity is unknown. The CDR3 spans 14 residues. The J segment lost 4 bases and the V segment lost 6 bases, leaving 6 bases of the junction unmatched. CDR1 and CDR2 from the germline V gene are MNHEY and SMNVEV (reference sequence). Study-wide results and caveats: V usage most resembled the co-twin in 13 of 16 pairs. Monozygotic CF twin pairs shared significantly more nucleotide-identical clonotypes than unrelated CF individuals did. Clonality was generally low (median roughly 0.01), higher in the most severe patients.

This receptor was obtained from a woman in her 30s with cystic fibrosis. The sample taken for sequencing was blood. The chain recombines TRBV27 with TRBJ1-1; TRBD1 matches at 9 bases. CDR3 in DNA: TGTGCCAGCAGGCACAGGGGGCCGGGCACTGAAGCTTTCTTT. The encoded protein is CASRHRGPGTEAFF.